A selection of T cell receptor beta chains follows, all from one sample in a study of cytomegalovirus exposure and HLA in healthy donors. Some clones are missing from TCRdb's copy, which holds only in-frame ones; the method was immunoSEQ multiplex PCR. The sample carries 55,000 to 70,000 clones, under 90% recorded once. The sequenced material came from PBMCs. The receptors stem from a woman in her 40s in good health and CMV-seronegative. Both conserved end residues are trimmed from each CDR3. A D gene is named only where the DNA matches it firmly.

D: -
V: TRBV5-5
length: 16
CDR3: ASSFRDTRSSGANVLT

D: TRBD1
V: TRBV10-1
length: 11
CDR3: AGGSQGEETQY

D: -
V: TRBV4-2
length: 10
CDR3: ASSQASTGAF

D: -
V: TRBV2
length: 11
CDR3: ASTQGRQETQY

D: TRBD2
V: TRBV19
length: 11
CDR3: ASSRDYLYEQY

D: -
V: TRBV27
length: 11
CDR3: ASSLLTGDGYT

D: TRBD1
V: TRBV11-2
length: 13
CDR3: ASSLTRTGRGEQY

D: -
V: TRBV27
length: 15
CDR3: ASSLKAAADLNTEAF

D: TRBD2
V: TRBV29-1
length: 14
CDR3: SVEGASGLGTDTQY

D: -
V: TRBV4-3
length: 13
CDR3: ASSQDDSSYNEQF

D: TRBD1
V: TRBV6-6
length: 13
CDR3: ASSPPGQGGETQY

D: TRBD2
V: TRBV9
length: 12
CDR3: ASNQGTSRETQY

D: -
V: TRBV27
length: 14
CDR3: ASSLFWAGNGQPQH

D: TRBD2
V: TRBV27
length: 13
CDR3: ASRTSGRRTDTQY

D: TRBD2
V: TRBV7-8
length: 14
CDR3: ASSLAEGLANNEQF

D: TRBD2
V: TRBV7-2
length: 13
CDR3: ASSEPPASGREGF

D: -
V: TRBV5-5
length: 11
CDR3: ASSLGTVTEAF

D: -
V: TRBV7-3
length: 11
CDR3: ASSLDEGYGYT

D: TRBD1
V: TRBV28
length: 13
CDR3: ASSFLTGGADTQY

D: TRBD1
V: TRBV10-3
length: 13
CDR3: AISPLTGAETEAF